This is a list of T cell receptor beta chains from one sample in a study of cytomegalovirus exposure and HLA in healthy donors. Measured with immunoSEQ multiplex PCR; TCRdb has only the in-frame clones, and not every one. The data contain over 140,000 clones, just under 85% of them singletons. The sequencing input was PBMCs. The receptors shown here come from a man between 25 and 39 years old in good health and CMV-seropositive. Each CDR3 is given with its conserved first and last residue. Each record gives: CDR3 protein, V gene, J gene.

CDR3: CASSTTGKSGNTIYF
V: TRBV19
J: TRBJ1-3

CDR3: CASSSDRRTYNEQFF
V: TRBV11-3
J: TRBJ2-1

CDR3: CASSFIGGTYEQYF
V: TRBV5-6
J: TRBJ2-7

CDR3: CASTTQQAALGYEQYF
V: TRBV28
J: TRBJ2-7

CDR3: CASRQPGLGYNEQFF
V: TRBV27
J: TRBJ2-1

CDR3: CASSKGRLWGYTF
V: TRBV21-1
J: TRBJ1-2

CDR3: CASSLYSGGNTGELFF
V: TRBV5-4
J: TRBJ2-2

CDR3: CASSEGTGVNQPQHF
V: TRBV6-1
J: TRBJ1-5

CDR3: CASSVRGSYNEQFF
V: TRBV19
J: TRBJ2-1

CDR3: CASTQTSGTDTQYF
V: TRBV28
J: TRBJ2-3

CDR3: CASSIEGGTGGGTQYF
V: TRBV19
J: TRBJ2-5

CDR3: CASSLTSGRGQNIQYF
V: TRBV7-9
J: TRBJ2-4

CDR3: CASSAGGSFGTDTQYF
V: TRBV28
J: TRBJ2-3

CDR3: CASSYARSFGNTIYF
V: TRBV6-5
J: TRBJ1-3

CDR3: CASSPGVGELFF
V: TRBV11-2
J: TRBJ2-2

CDR3: CASSPSGRGGEQYF
V: TRBV7-9
J: TRBJ2-7

CDR3: CASAGGSEAFF
V: TRBV28
J: TRBJ1-1

CDR3: CASASPAGGPSSYNEQFF
V: TRBV11-3
J: TRBJ2-1

CDR3: CASSERRFSGANVLTF
V: TRBV2
J: TRBJ2-6

CDR3: CASSLAGGPREQYF
V: TRBV6-5
J: TRBJ2-7

CDR3: CASSLREGQPQHF
V: TRBV28
J: TRBJ1-5

CDR3: CASSLWDRETDTQYF
V: TRBV5-1
J: TRBJ2-3

CDR3: CASSPGQGGDTQYF
V: TRBV7-9
J: TRBJ2-3

CDR3: CASSPGTDYGYTF
V: TRBV18
J: TRBJ1-2

CDR3: CASREGLANTGELFF
V: TRBV2
J: TRBJ2-2

CDR3: CASSRQLTEAFF
V: TRBV6-1
J: TRBJ1-1

CDR3: CASSDSPGGNTEAFF
V: TRBV6-6
J: TRBJ1-1

CDR3: CASRGLATNQAHNEQFF
V: TRBV5-1
J: TRBJ2-1

CDR3: CSGTGGGNTIYF
V: TRBV7-9
J: TRBJ1-3

CDR3: CASDSTGDIYEQYF
V: TRBV2
J: TRBJ2-7

CDR3: CASSTEVANSYEQYF
V: TRBV5-8
J: TRBJ2-7

CDR3: CASRWELAGGNEQFF
V: TRBV7-8
J: TRBJ2-1

CDR3: CASSQTDSSNQPQHF
V: TRBV11-2
J: TRBJ1-5

CDR3: CASSVDGRRGDTQYF
V: TRBV9
J: TRBJ2-3

CDR3: CASSRQVPEQYF
V: TRBV28
J: -

CDR3: CASSLDSQNTEAFF
V: TRBV5-1
J: TRBJ1-1

CDR3: CASSPLGASGYFYEQYF
V: TRBV18
J: -

CDR3: CASSYRLAGSYEQYF
V: TRBV6-5
J: TRBJ2-7

CDR3: CASSPSSGANNEQFF
V: TRBV5-1
J: TRBJ2-1

CDR3: CASSISPQGGNEKLFF
V: TRBV19
J: TRBJ1-4

CDR3: CAISVRDTSGELFF
V: TRBV10-3
J: TRBJ2-2

CDR3: CASSFRAVFQREVPYEQYF
V: TRBV5-1
J: TRBJ2-7

CDR3: CASSERVEGEQYF
V: TRBV6-5
J: TRBJ2-7